The clone carrying this T cell receptor beta chain came up once. Per the original methods: Reference gene primer amplification gave estimated nucleated cell counts. Profiled with immunoSEQ multiplex PCR; TCRdb holds only in-frame clones, not every one. The V and J calls and clone size are taken from that table; D and trimming were inferred from the DNA. The table includes 450,000 or so clones, around 89% detected once. Seattle enrolled patients during active infection and tracked them longitudinally. This specimen belongs to a study of blood T cell repertoires in COVID-19. Study-level background: The study drew acute and convalescent COVID-19 samples from the United States, Italy and Spain.

V shed 6 bases, J shed 3 bases, and the junction held 10 bases outside the gene matches. Germline V gene sequence: CDR1 SEHNR, CDR2 FQNEAQ (reference sequence). CDR3 size: 16 residues. This receptor was taken from a woman aged 40 to 50 with COVID-19, enrolled during active disease. The rearrangement joins TRBV7-9 to TRBJ1-4; 7 bases are shared with TRBD1. The sequencing input was peripheral blood. The CDR3 here is CASRSRDSDSNEKLFF. CDR3 DNA: TGTGCCAGCAGGTCCCGGGACAGTGACTCTAATGAAAAACTGTTTTTT. Full variable domain (outside the CDR3, taken from reference TRBV7-9 and TRBJ1-4): DTGVSQNPRHKITKRGQNVTFRCDPISEHNRLYWYRQTLGQGPEFLTYFQNEAQLEKSRLLSDRFSAERPKGSFSTLEIQRTEQGDSAMYLCASRSRDSDSNEKLFFGSGTQLSVL.